This T cell receptor beta chain appears in the sequencing data of a study of T-cell memory formation after mild COVID-19. Via MiXCR, TCRdb re-called the 5' RACE reads, giving one row per CDR3 protein. This sample has some 120,000 distinct CDR3 sequences, with about 6% found just once. Trimming shortened V by 8 bases and J by 0 bases, and 14 bases separated the two germline ends. The CDR3 runs 15 residues. This clonotype was seen more than once but under ten times. The receptor comes from an adult woman who had mild COVID-19 (a few samples of this study predate the infection). Cell type and time point are not known. The material sequenced was PBMCs or a T cell subset sorted from them (not recorded which). The chain carries TRBV12-3 or TRBV12-4 and TRBJ2-1, with TRBD2 as a possible D gene (6 bases). In nucleotides, the CDR3 is TGTGCCAGCGGGGGACTCCCGAGCTCCTACAATGAGCAGTTCTTC. Translation: CASGGLPSSYNEQFF.